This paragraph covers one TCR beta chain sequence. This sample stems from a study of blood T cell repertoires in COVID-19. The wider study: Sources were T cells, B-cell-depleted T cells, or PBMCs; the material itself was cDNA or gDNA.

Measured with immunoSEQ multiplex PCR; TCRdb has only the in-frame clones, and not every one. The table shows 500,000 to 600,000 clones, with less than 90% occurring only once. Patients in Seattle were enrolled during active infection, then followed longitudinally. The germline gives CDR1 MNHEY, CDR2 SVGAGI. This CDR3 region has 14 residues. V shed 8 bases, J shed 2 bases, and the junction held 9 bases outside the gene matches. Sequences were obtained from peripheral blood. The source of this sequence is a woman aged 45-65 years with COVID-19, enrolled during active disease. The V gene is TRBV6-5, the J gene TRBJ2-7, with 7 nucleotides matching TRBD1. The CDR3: CASLRQGFPYEQYF. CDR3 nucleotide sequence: TGTGCCAGCTTACGACAGGGATTTCCCTACGAGCAGTACTTC.